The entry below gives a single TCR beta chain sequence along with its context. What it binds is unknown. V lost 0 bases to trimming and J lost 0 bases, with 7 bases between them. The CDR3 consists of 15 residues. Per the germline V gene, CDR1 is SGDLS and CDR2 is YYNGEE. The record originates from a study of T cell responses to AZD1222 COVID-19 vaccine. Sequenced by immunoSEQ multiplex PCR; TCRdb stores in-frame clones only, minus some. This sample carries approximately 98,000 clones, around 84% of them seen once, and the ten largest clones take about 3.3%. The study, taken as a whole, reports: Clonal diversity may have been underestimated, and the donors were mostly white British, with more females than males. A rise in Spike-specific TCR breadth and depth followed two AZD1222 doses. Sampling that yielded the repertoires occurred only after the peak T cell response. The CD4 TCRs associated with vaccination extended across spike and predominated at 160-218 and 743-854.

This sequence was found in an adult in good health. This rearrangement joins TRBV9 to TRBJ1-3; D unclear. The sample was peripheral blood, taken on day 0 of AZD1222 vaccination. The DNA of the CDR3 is TGTGCCAGCAGCGTAGGTCGGTCCTCTGGAAACACCATATATTTT. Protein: CASSVGRSSGNTIYF.